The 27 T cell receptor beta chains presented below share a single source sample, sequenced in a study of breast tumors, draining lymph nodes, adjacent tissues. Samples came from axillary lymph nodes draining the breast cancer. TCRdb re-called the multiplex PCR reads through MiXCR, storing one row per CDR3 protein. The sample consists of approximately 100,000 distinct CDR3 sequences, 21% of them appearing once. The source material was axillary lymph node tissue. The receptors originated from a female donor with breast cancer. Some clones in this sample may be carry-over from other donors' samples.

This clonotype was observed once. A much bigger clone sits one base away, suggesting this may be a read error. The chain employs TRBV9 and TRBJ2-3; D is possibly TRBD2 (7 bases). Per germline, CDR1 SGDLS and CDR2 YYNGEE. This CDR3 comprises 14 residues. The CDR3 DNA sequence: TGTGCCTGCAGCGGACCGGGGGGCAAAGATACGCAGTATTTT. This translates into CACSGPGGKDTQYF. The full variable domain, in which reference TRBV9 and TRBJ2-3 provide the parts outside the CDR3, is DSGVTQTPKHLITATGQRVTLRCSPRSGDLSVYWYQQSLDQGLQFLIQYYNGEERAKGNILERFSAQQFPDLHSELNLSSLELGDSALYFCACSGPGGKDTQYFGPGTRLTVL.

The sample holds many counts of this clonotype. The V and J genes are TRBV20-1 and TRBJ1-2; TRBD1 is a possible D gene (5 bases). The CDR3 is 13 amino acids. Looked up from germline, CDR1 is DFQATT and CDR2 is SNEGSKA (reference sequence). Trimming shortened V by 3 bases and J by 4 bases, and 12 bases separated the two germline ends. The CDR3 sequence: CSASSQGAYGYTF. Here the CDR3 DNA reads TGCAGTGCTAGTTCTCAGGGCGCCTATGGCTACACCTTC.

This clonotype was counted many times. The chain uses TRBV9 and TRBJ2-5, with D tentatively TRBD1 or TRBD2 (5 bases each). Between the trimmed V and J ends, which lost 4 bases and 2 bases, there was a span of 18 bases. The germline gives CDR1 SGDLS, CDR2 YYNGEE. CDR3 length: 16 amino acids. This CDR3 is CASSNSRMGEQETQYF. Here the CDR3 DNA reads TGTGCCAGCAGCAATTCACGGATGGGGGAACAAGAGACCCAGTACTTC.

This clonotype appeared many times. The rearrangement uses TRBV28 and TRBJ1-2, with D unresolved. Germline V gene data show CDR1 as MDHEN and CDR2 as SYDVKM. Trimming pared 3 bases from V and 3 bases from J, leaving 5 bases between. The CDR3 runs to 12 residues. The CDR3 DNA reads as TGTGCCAGCAGTTTTATGGACTATGGCTACACCTTC. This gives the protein CASSFMDYGYTF.

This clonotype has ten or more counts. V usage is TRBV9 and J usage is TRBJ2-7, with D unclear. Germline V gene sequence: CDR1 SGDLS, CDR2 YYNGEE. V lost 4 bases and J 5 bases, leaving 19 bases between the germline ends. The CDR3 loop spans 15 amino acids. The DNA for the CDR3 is TGTGCCAGCAGCTCCCCCTCCGAGGAGTACCACGAGCAGTACTTC. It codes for CASSSPSEEYHEQYF.

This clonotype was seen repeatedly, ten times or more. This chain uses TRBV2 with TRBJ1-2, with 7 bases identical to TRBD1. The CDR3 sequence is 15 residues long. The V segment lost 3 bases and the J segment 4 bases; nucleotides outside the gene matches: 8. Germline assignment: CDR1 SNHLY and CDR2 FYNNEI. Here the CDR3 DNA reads TGTGCCAGCAGTGAGCGGCAGGGGGTCAGCTATGGCTACACCTTC. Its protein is CASSERQGVSYGYTF.

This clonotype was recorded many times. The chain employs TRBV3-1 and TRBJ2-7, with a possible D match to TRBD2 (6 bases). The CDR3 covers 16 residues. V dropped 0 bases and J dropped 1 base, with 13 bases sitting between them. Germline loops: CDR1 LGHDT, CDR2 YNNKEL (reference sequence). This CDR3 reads CASSQDFGGASYEQYF. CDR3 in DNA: TGTGCCAGCAGCCAAGATTTCGGGGGAGCATCCTACGAGCAGTACTTC.

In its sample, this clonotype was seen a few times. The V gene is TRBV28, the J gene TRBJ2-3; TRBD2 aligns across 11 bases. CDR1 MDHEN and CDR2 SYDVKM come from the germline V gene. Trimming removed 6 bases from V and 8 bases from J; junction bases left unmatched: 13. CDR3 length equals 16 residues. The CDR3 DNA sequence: TGTGCCAGCAGCTCTATACTAGCGGGAGAAATGGCTACGCAGTATTTT. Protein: CASSSILAGEMATQYF.

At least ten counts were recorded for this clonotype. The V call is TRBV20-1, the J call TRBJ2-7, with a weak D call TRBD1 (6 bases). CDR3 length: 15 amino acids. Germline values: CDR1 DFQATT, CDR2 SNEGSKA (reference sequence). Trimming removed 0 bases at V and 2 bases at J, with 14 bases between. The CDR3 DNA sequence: TGCAGTGCTAGAGATAGGAGACAGGCGACCTACGAGCAGTACTTC. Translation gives CSARDRRQATYEQYF.

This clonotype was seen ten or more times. The CDR3 bases are TGTGCCAGCAGCTTAGTAGGTGATCAAAGCTCCTACGAGCAGTACTTC. It encodes CASSLVGDQSSYEQYF. This chain connects TRBV7-9 to TRBJ2-7, with no clear D. Germline CDR1 reads SEHNR; CDR2 reads FQNEAQ (reference sequence). V was trimmed by 1 base and J by 0 bases, leaving 13 bases between them. The CDR3 contains 16 residues.

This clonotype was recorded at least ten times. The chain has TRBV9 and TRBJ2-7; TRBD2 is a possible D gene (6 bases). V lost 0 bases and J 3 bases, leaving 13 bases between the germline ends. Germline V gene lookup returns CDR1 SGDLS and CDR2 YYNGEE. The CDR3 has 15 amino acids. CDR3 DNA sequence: TGTGCCAGCAGCGTAGAGGCGGGGCCCTACTACGAGCAGTACTTC. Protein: CASSVEAGPYYEQYF. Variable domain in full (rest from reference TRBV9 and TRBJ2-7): DSGVTQTPKHLITATGQRVTLRCSPRSGDLSVYWYQQSLDQGLQFLIQYYNGEERAKGNILERFSAQQFPDLHSELNLSSLELGDSALYFCASSVEAGPYYEQYFGPGTRLTVT.

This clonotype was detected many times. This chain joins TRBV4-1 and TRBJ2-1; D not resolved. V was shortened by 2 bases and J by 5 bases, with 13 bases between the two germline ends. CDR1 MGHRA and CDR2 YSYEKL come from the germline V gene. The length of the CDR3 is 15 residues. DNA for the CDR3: TGCGCCAGCAGCCAATTGTCAGATGGAAACAATGAGCAGTTCTTC. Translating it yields CASSQLSDGNNEQFF.

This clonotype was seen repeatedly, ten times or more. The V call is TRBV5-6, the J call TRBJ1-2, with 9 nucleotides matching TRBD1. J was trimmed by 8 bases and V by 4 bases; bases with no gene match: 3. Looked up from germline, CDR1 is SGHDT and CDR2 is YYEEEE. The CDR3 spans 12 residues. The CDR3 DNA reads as TGTGCCAGCAGCCCGGACAGGGGAGGCTACACCTTC. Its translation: CASSPDRGGYTF. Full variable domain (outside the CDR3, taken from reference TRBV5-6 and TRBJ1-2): DAGVTQSPTHLIKTRGQQVTLRCSPKSGHDTVSWYQQALGQGPQFIFQYYEEEERQRGNFPDRFSGHQFPNYSSELNVNALLLGDSALYLCASSPDRGGYTFGSGTRLTVV.

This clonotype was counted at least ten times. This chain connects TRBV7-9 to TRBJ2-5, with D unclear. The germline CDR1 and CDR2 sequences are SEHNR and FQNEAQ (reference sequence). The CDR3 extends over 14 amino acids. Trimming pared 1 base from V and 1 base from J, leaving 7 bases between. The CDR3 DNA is TGTGCCAGCAGCTTAGTCCCCAGCCAAGAGACCCAGTACTTC. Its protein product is CASSLVPSQETQYF.

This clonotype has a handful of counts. CDR3 nucleotide sequence: TGCAGCGTCGGCACCGAGACTAGCGGGAGTGGGACCCAGTACTTC. Translation gives CSVGTETSGSGTQYF. V usage is TRBV29-1 and J usage is TRBJ2-5; 12 nucleotides line up with TRBD2. The J segment lost 7 bases and the V segment lost 6 bases, leaving 12 bases of the junction unmatched. The CDR3 spans 15 residues. Germline V gives CDR1 SQVTM, CDR2 ANQGSEA.

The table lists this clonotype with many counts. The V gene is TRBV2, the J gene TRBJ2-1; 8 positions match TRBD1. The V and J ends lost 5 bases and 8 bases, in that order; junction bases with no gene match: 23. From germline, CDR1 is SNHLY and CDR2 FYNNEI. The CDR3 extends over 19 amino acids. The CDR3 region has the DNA TGTGCCAGCAGTCGTGTCGAAAGGACAGGGACACGGCGTAACGATGAGCAGTTCTTC. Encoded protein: CASSRVERTGTRRNDEQFF. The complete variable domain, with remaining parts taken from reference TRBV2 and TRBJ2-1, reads EPEVTQTPSHQVTQMGQEVILRCVPISNHLYFYWYRQILGQKVEFLVSFYNNEISEKSEIFDDQFSVERPDGSNFTLKIRSTKLEDSAMYFCASSRVERTGTRRNDEQFFGPGTRLTVL.

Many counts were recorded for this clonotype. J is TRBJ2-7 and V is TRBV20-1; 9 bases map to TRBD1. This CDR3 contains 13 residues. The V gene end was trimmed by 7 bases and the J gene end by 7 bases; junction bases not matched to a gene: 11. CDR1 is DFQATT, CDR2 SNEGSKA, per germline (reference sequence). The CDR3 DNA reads TGCAGTGTCAGATCGGACAGGGGAAGGGAGCAGTACTTC. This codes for CSVRSDRGREQYF.

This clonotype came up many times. The CDR3 protein is CASSLGAKTQYF. The CDR3 DNA follows: TGTGCCAGCAGCTTAGGGGCGAAGACCCAGTACTTC. The chain has TRBV11-3 and TRBJ2-5; D is uncertain. The CDR3 contains 12 residues. Germline V gene sequence: CDR1 SGHNT, CDR2 YENEEA. Deletions cut 1 base from V and 6 bases from J, with 6 bases between.

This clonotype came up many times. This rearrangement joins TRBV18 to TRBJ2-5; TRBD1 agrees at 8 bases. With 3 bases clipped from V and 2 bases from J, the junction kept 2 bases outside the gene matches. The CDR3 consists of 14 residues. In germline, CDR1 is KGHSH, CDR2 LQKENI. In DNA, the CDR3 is TGTGCCAGCTCACCGGGACAGGTTCAAGAGACCCAGTACTTC. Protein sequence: CASSPGQVQETQYF.

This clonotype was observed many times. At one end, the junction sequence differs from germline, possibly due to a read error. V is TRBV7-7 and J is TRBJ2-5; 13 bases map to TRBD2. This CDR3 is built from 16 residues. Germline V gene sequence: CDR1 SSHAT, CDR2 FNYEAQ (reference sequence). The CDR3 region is CASSLRTSGSGETQYF. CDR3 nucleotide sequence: TGTGCTAGCAGCTTAAGGACTAGCGGGAGCGGAGAGACCCAGTACTTC.

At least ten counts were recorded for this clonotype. CDR3 sequence (DNA): TGTGCCAGCAGCTCATATCGGGTCTCTGGAAACACCATATATTTT. It is translated as CASSSYRVSGNTIYF. J is TRBJ1-3 and V is TRBV5-6; D is unclear. V was shortened by 3 bases and J by 0 bases, with 10 bases between the two germline ends. The CDR3 contains 15 residues. The V gene's germline CDR1 is SGHDT and CDR2 YYEEEE.

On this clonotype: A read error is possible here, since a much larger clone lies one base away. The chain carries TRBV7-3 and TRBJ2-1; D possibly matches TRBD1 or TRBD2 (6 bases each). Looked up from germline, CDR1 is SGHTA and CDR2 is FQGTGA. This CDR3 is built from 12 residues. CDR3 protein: CASSAEGGEQSF. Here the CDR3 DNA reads TGTGCCAGCAGCGCGGAGGGGGGTGAGCAGTCCTTC.

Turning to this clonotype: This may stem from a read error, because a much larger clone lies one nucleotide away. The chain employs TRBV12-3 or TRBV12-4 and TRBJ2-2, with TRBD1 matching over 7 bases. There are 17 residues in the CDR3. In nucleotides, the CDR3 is TGTGCCAGCGGTTTGACGAACAGGGGATTCGACACCGGGGAGCTGTTTTTT. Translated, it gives CASGLTNRGFDTGELFF.

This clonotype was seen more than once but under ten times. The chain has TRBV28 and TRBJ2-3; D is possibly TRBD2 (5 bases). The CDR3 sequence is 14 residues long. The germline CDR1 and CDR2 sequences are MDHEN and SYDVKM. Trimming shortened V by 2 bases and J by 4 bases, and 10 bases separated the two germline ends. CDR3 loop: CASSLKLVPDTQYF. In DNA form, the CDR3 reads TGTGCCAGCAGTTTAAAACTAGTCCCAGATACGCAGTATTTT. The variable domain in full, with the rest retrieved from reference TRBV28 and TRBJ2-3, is DVKVTQSSRYLVKRTGEKVFLECVQDMDHENMFWYRQDPGLGLRLIYFSYDVKMKEKGDIPEGYSVSREKKERFSLILESASTNQTSMYLCASSLKLVPDTQYFGPGTRLTVL.

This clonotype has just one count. Written as DNA, the CDR3 is TGTGCCAGCGGCAGGGCCTCACCCCTCCACTTT. Amino acid sequence: CASGRASPLHF. The chain joins TRBV27 to TRBJ1-6; D is possibly TRBD1 (5 bases). The CDR3 is 11 amino acids. Trimming removed 8 bases at V and 10 bases at J, with 9 bases between. CDR1 is MNHEY, CDR2 SMNVEV, per germline (reference sequence).

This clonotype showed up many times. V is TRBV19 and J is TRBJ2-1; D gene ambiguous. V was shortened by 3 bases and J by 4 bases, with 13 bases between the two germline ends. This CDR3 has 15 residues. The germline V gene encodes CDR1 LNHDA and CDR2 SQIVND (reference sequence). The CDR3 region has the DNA TGTGCCAGTAGTATTCGCAGGTCAGGATACAATGAGCAGTTCTTC. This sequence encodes CASSIRRSGYNEQFF. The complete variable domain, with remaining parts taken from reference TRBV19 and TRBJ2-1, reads DGGITQSPKYLFRKEGQNVTLSCEQNLNHDAMYWYRQDPGQGLRLIYYSQIVNDFQKGDIAEGYSVSREKKESFPLTVTSAQKNPTAFYLCASSIRRSGYNEQFFGPGTRLTVL.

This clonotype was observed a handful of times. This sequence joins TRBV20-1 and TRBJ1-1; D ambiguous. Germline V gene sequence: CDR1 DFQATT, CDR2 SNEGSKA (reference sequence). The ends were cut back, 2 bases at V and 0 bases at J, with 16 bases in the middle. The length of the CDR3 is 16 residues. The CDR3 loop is CSARIPGTFVNTEAFF. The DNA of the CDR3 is TGCAGTGCTAGAATCCCGGGTACTTTCGTGAACACTGAAGCTTTCTTT.